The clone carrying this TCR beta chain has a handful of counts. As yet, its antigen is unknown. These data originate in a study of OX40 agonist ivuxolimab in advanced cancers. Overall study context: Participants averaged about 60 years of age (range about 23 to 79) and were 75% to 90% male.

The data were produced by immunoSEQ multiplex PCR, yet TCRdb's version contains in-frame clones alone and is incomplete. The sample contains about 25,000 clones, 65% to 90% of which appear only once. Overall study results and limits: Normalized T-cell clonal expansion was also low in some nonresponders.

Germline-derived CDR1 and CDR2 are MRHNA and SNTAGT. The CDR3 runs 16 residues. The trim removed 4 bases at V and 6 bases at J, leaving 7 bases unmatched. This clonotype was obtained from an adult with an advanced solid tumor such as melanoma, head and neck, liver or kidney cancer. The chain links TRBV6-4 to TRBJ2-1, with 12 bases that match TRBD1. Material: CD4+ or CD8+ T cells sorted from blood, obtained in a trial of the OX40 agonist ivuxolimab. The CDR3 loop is CASSATGQGASNEQFF. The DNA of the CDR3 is TGTGCCAGCAGTGCGACGGGACAGGGGGCGTCCAATGAGCAGTTCTTC.